A single TCR beta chain is shown here with its context. This record comes from a study of technical replicates of blood from a few donors. The CDR3 totals 13 residues. Per germline, CDR1 WNHNN and CDR2 SYGVQD (reference sequence). V gave up 5 bases and J gave up 8 bases, with 13 bases separating them. TCRdb keeps only in-frame clones here, not all; method: immunoSEQ multiplex PCR. The profile shows 60,000 to 90,000 clones, approximately 96% of them singletons. The gene calls are TRBV10-1 and TRBJ2-1, with a weak D call TRBD1 (5 bases). The source material was T cells isolated from PBMCs. This receptor was identified in a human donor in good health. The CDR3 reads CASSQGFVDEQFF. CDR3 in DNA: TGCGCCAGCAGTCAGGGTTTCGTCGATGAGCAGTTCTTC.